This TCR beta chain was profiled in a study of identical twins. Study conclusions and caveats: Out-of-frame alpha sequences common to twins were enriched for low generation probability. Less excess twin sharing appeared in beta out-of-frame sequences.

TCRdb called the 5' RACE reads again in MiXCR, with one record for every CDR3 protein. There are around 220,000 distinct CDR3 sequences in the sample; 8% to 11% occur only once, and over 8% lies in the top ten. This clonotype was counted only a few times. The antigen is unknown. The CDR3 consists of 13 residues. Germline lookup yields CDR1 SEHNR and CDR2 FQNEAQ (reference sequence). The ends were cut back, 2 bases at V and 0 bases at J, with 4 bases in the middle. The sequence came from a man in his fifties in good health. The sample taken for sequencing was memory T cells sorted from blood. V usage is TRBV7-9 and J usage is TRBJ1-2, with unresolved D. CDR3 DNA: TGTGCCAGCAGCTTAAGGGCTAACTATGGCTACACCTTC. Amino acid sequence: CASSLRANYGYTF.